The 18 T cell receptor beta chains reported below all come from one sample, sequenced in a study of CD8 T cells in ankylosing spondylitis. TCRdb itself ran the 5' RACE reads through MiXCR, one entry per CDR3 protein. This table holds under 250,000 distinct CDR3 sequences, roughly 32% found once. Sequencing was carried out using blood, either unsorted or a sorted T cell fraction (not recorded which). The source is a male donor with ankylosing spondylitis or in good health (not recorded which).

This clonotype was recorded a few times. This sequence joins TRBV18 and TRBJ2-5; unclear D gene. Trimming stripped 3 bases from V and 5 bases from J, with 10 bases between. This CDR3 is 13 amino acids long. Germline V gene lookup returns CDR1 KGHSH and CDR2 LQKENI. Here the CDR3 DNA reads TGTGCCAGCTCACCCTGGACCGGGGAGACCCAGTACTTC. Protein: CASSPWTGETQYF.

This clonotype was seen only a few times. The V and J genes are TRBV5-1 and TRBJ2-3; 8 nucleotides match TRBD2. The trim removed 3 bases at V and 2 bases at J, leaving 8 bases unmatched. This CDR3 comprises 16 residues. In germline, CDR1 is SGHRS, CDR2 YFSETQ. The CDR3 nucleotides are TGCGCCAGCAGCTATACCGGGACTAGGTTCACAGATACGCAGTATTTT. As protein: CASSYTGTRFTDTQYF.

This clonotype was observed a few times. The chain uses TRBV29-1 and TRBJ1-1; a weak D match, TRBD1 (6 bases). The CDR3 loop spans 13 amino acids. Germline loops: CDR1 SQVTM, CDR2 ANQGSEA. The germline V and J ends were trimmed by 6 bases and 0 bases, with 11 bases remaining between them. CDR3 sequence reads: CSVRGGLNTEAFF. Here the CDR3 DNA reads TGCAGCGTCCGGGGGGGGCTGAACACTGAAGCTTTCTTT.

This clonotype was detected a few times. The V and J genes are TRBV12-3 or TRBV12-4 and TRBJ2-7, with D hard to call. V was trimmed by 6 bases and J by 0 bases, leaving 12 bases between them. This CDR3 is built from 14 residues. The CDR3 sequence is CASRYSQSSYEQYF. In DNA, the CDR3 is TGTGCCAGCAGGTACTCACAGAGCTCCTACGAGCAGTACTTC.

The chain employs TRBV15 and TRBJ1-3; D is ambiguous. CDR3 length: 15 amino acids. The V end lost 0 bases, the J end lost 2 bases, and 8 bases lay between the germline ends. The germline V gene has CDR1 LNHNV and CDR2 YYDKDF (reference sequence). The CDR3 is CATSREAGPGNTIYF. CDR3 DNA sequence: TGTGCCACCAGCAGAGAGGCAGGCCCTGGAAACACCATATATTTT.

This clonotype has only a few counts. The chain employs TRBV11-2 and TRBJ1-2; the match to TRBD1 covers 8 bases. V shed 5 bases and J 7 bases; nucleotides not matched to a gene: 6. This CDR3 has 13 residues. Germline V gene lookup returns CDR1 SGHAT and CDR2 FQNNGV. For the CDR3, the DNA is TGTGCCAGCAGCCCTGACAGGGGCGGTGGCTACACCTTC. Residues: CASSPDRGGGYTF.

CDR3 sequence: CSARPYEQYF. The CDR3 DNA reads as TGCAGTGCTAGGCCTTACGAGCAGTACTTC. The chain joins TRBV20-1 to TRBJ2-7; the D is unclear. The germline gives CDR1 DFQATT, CDR2 SNEGSKA (reference sequence). V dropped 3 bases and J dropped 4 bases, with 4 bases sitting between them. CDR3 length equals 10 residues.

A few counts support this clonotype. The CDR3 reads CASSPRLLLGGNEQFF. Here the CDR3 DNA reads TGTGCCAGCTCACCGCGTCTCTTACTCGGGGGGAATGAGCAGTTCTTC. The chain employs TRBV18 and TRBJ2-1, with 7 bases fitting TRBD2. The J segment lost 7 bases and the V segment lost 3 bases, leaving 12 bases of the junction unmatched. CDR1 and CDR2 (germline): KGHSH, LQKENI. The CDR3 loop spans 16 amino acids.

In this sample, this clonotype turned up a few times. One end of the junction fails to match germline, which may point to a read error. V gene TRBV20-1 combines with J gene TRBJ1-4; no reliable D call. Per the germline V gene, CDR1 is DFQATT and CDR2 is SNEGSKA (reference sequence). The CDR3 spans 8 residues. The CDR3, as DNA: TGCAGTGCCCCTGGCCCTTTTTGG. It is translated as CSAPGPFW.

This clonotype was seen only once. The chain has TRBV20-1 and TRBJ2-7, with a weak D call TRBD1 (5 bases). CDR3 length equals 14 residues. Trimming stripped 0 bases from V and 1 base from J, with 10 bases between. CDR1 and CDR2 (germline): DFQATT, SNEGSKA (reference sequence). The CDR3 region is CSARDRERSYEQYF. CDR3 DNA: TGCAGTGCTAGAGACAGGGAACGGTCCTACGAGCAGTACTTC.

This clonotype was seen only a few times. V is TRBV6-5 and J is TRBJ2-3, with TRBD2 matching over 9 bases. The CDR3 is 19 residues long. After removal of 2 bases from V and 4 bases from J, the junction contained 16 bases not matched to a gene. Germline values: CDR1 MNHEY, CDR2 SVGAGI. CDR3 sequence reads: CASSYQRRGGGGAADTQYF. DNA for the CDR3: TGTGCCAGCAGTTACCAAAGGCGGGGTGGCGGGGGGGCCGCAGATACGCAGTATTTT.

This sequence joins TRBV5-1 and TRBJ2-1; 7 bases map to TRBD1. V shed 7 bases, J shed 4 bases, and the junction held 5 bases outside the gene matches. Germline values: CDR1 SGHRS, CDR2 YFSETQ. The CDR3 loop spans 13 amino acids. The CDR3 here is CASQRDRYNEQFF. In nucleotides, the CDR3 is TGCGCCAGCCAGAGGGACAGATACAATGAGCAGTTCTTC.

This clonotype showed up just a few times. The rearrangement links TRBV6-5 to TRBJ1-2; the D is unclear. Trimming took off 0 bases at V and 7 bases at J, with 9 bases between the two ends. CDR1 and CDR2 from the germline V gene are MNHEY and SVGAGI. The CDR3 is 13 residues long. The CDR3 DNA reads TGTGCCAGCAGTTACTCAGGGTGGGGTGGCTACACCTTC. It encodes CASSYSGWGGYTF.

This clonotype came up a few times. This rearrangement joins TRBV20-1 to TRBJ2-7; D call uncertain. V dropped 5 bases and J dropped 2 bases, with 10 bases sitting between them. The CDR3 is made up of 12 amino acids. Germline loops: CDR1 DFQATT, CDR2 SNEGSKA (reference sequence). CDR3 nucleotide sequence: TGCAGTGCTGGGCAGCCAGCCTACGAGCAGTACTTC. Its protein product is CSAGQPAYEQYF.

Only a few counts were recorded for this clonotype. This chain joins TRBV27 and TRBJ2-7; D is possibly TRBD2 (5 bases). Trimming left V 8 bases short and J 0 bases short, with 14 bases between. This CDR3 is built from 14 residues. Germline loops: CDR1 MNHEY, CDR2 SMNVEV (reference sequence). CDR3 coding DNA: TGTGCCAGCCCCTCCGGACTTTACTCCTACGAGCAGTACTTC. Residues: CASPSGLYSYEQYF.

The V call is TRBV4-2, the J call TRBJ2-1; the match to TRBD2 covers 8 bases. This CDR3 is 17 amino acids long. The V gene end was trimmed by 0 bases and the J gene end by 2 bases; junction bases not matched to a gene: 6. CDR1 and CDR2 from the germline V gene are LGHNA and YNFKEQ. The CDR3 bases are TGTGCCAGCAGCCAAGATGGAGGACTAGCTACCTACAATGAGCAGTTCTTC. This codes for CASSQDGGLATYNEQFF.

The table lists this clonotype with a few counts. The chain links TRBV11-2 to TRBJ2-3; D may be TRBD2 (7 bases). The CDR3 has 18 residues. The V gene lost 1 base and the J gene lost 4 bases, with 21 bases spanning the gap. Germline values: CDR1 SGHAT, CDR2 FQNNGV. DNA of the CDR3: TGTGCCAGCAGCTTAGTTTACGCGGGGGCCAACCCCGCAGATACGCAGTATTTT. Protein sequence: CASSLVYAGANPADTQYF.

Ten or more counts support this clonotype. This chain links TRBV4-1 with TRBJ2-1; TRBD2 matches 13 bases. The trim removed 4 bases at V and 5 bases at J, leaving 8 bases unmatched. Germline CDR1 MGHRA, CDR2 YSYEKL. This CDR3 has 17 residues. The CDR3 nucleotides are TGCGCCAGCAGCCCTATCCCGGGACTAGCGGGGAACAATGAGCAGTTCTTC. Translated: CASSPIPGLAGNNEQFF.